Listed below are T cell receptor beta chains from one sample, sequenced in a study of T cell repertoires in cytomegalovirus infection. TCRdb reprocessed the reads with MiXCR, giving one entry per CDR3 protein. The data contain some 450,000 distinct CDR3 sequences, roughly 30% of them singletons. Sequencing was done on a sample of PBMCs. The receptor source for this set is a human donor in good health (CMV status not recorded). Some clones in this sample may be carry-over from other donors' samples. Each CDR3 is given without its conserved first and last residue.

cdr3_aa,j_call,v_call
ASSMTGGYSGNVLT,TRBJ2-6,TRBV7-8
ASEPNAGGTGTDTQY,TRBJ2-3,TRBV11-2
ASSLGGGRPQH,TRBJ1-5,TRBV27
ASSPGTSGGTTDTQY,TRBJ2-3,TRBV4-1
SAGLAGGNFISYNEQF,TRBJ2-1,TRBV20-1
SARARGATPTNVLT,TRBJ2-6,TRBV20-1
SARGQVGHNNEQF,TRBJ2-1,TRBV20-1
ASSLIGRQETQY,TRBJ2-5,TRBV12-3/TRBV12-4
ASSPRTGSVMEQF,TRBJ2-1,TRBV7-9
ASSPSGTSGGAKRNEQF,TRBJ2-1,TRBV6-5
ASSLGDAYEQY,TRBJ2-7,TRBV7-6